The 21 T cell receptor beta chains given below trace back to one sample, sequenced in a study of siplizumab effects on memory and regulatory T cells. Some clones are missing from TCRdb's copy, which holds only in-frame ones; the method was immunoSEQ multiplex PCR. The sample records fewer than 120,000 clones, roughly 92% being singletons. The sequenced material came from CD4+ T cells sorted from blood. These receptors all stem from a human donor in good health.

This chain links TRBV18 with TRBJ2-7; D tentatively reads TRBD1 or TRBD2 (5 bases each). The CDR3 is 13 residues long. Looked up from germline, CDR1 is KGHSH and CDR2 is LQKENI. The ends were cut back, 6 bases at V and 1 base at J, with 10 bases in the middle. The CDR3 DNA reads as TGTGCCAGCTCCCGGGACGGGTCCTACGAGCAGTACTTC. This gives the protein CASSRDGSYEQYF.

V gene TRBV6-1 combines with J gene TRBJ2-5, with a tentative D call TRBD2 (6 bases). Germline values: CDR1 MNHNS, CDR2 SASEGT. V gave up 4 bases and J gave up 0 bases, with 15 bases separating them. The CDR3 length is 16 residues. This chain's CDR3 is CASSGGGVGDQETQYF. The CDR3 bases are TGTGCCAGCAGTGGAGGAGGGGTTGGAGACCAAGAGACCCAGTACTTC.

This clone has just one count. This sequence joins TRBV6-1 and TRBJ1-1, with a weak D call TRBD1 (5 bases). Germline assignment: CDR1 MNHNS and CDR2 SASEGT. CDR3 length: 13 residues. V shed 0 bases and J shed 11 bases, with 13 bases lying between them. The CDR3 DNA is TGTGCCAGCAGTGAAGCGCGGCAGGGTATGGCTTTCTTT. Translated, it gives CASSEARQGMAFF.

This clone has just one count. The gene calls are TRBV10-3 and TRBJ2-5; D may correspond to TRBD1 or TRBD2 (5 bases each). The V end was cut by 2 bases, the J end by 5 bases, with 15 bases between. The CDR3 extends over 15 amino acids. Germline-derived CDR1 and CDR2 are ENHRY and SYGVKD. The CDR3 sequence is CAISEPHRGSETQYF. The DNA of the CDR3 is TGTGCCATCAGTGAGCCACATCGGGGCTCGGAGACCCAGTACTTC.

The genes are TRBV6-1 and TRBJ1-2; D may be TRBD1 (6 bases). The CDR3 extends over 15 amino acids. The V and J ends lost 5 bases and 4 bases respectively, with 17 bases between them. Germline CDR1 and CDR2: MNHNS and SASEGT. The CDR3 nucleotides are TGTGCCAGCAGTTTGGGGGGCGGCGATAGCTATGGCTACACCTTC. Its translation is CASSLGGGDSYGYTF.

This clone was picked up one time. The V call is TRBV27, the J call TRBJ1-2; D uncertain. V was cut by 5 bases and J by 1 base, with 26 bases left in between. Germline lookup yields CDR1 MNHEY and CDR2 SMNVEV (reference sequence). This CDR3 is 19 amino acids long. CDR3 DNA: TGTGCCAGCAGTCGCCGTTTTACCCCATCGACACCCCATAACTATGGCTACACCTTC. Protein product: CASSRRFTPSTPHNYGYTF.

The rearrangement uses TRBV5-1 and TRBJ2-1; 10 nucleotides match TRBD1. The germline gives CDR1 SGHRS, CDR2 YFSETQ. The V segment lost 7 bases and the J segment 9 bases; nucleotides outside the gene matches: 10. The CDR3 is 14 residues long. The CDR3 nucleotides are TGCGCCAGCGGAACCGACAGGGGGCTCGGTGAGCAGTTCTTC. This codes for CASGTDRGLGEQFF.

The V call is TRBV18, the J call TRBJ2-5, with D perhaps assigned TRBD1 or TRBD2 (5 bases each). V was clipped by 1 base and J by 4 bases, with 10 bases between them. Per germline, CDR1 KGHSH and CDR2 LQKENI. This CDR3 is built from 14 residues. The CDR3 DNA reads as TGTGCCAGCTCACCACGTTCGGGACCAGAGACCCAGTACTTC. Amino acid sequence: CASSPRSGPETQYF.

This chain connects TRBV2 to TRBJ1-2; no definite D call. CDR1 and CDR2 (germline): SNHLY, FYNNEI. The V end lost 7 bases, the J end lost 6 bases, and 15 bases lay between the germline ends. The CDR3 sequence is 13 residues long. CDR3 bases: TGTGCCAGCACGCTAGGAACATTTCATGGCTACACCTTC. It translates to CASTLGTFHGYTF.

The CDR3 DNA reads TGTGCCAGCTCACCAGTGGGGGCTAGCACAGATACGCAGTATTTT. Translating it yields CASSPVGASTDTQYF. The V gene is TRBV18, the J gene TRBJ2-3; possibly TRBD1 for D (6 bases). This CDR3 region has 15 residues. Germline-derived CDR1 and CDR2 are KGHSH and LQKENI. Trimming took 2 bases from V and 0 from J, leaving 9 bases between them. The full variable domain, with the rest looked up from reference TRBV18 and TRBJ2-3, is NAGVMQNPRHLVRRRGQEARLRCSPMKGHSHVYWYRQLPEEGLKFMVYLQKENIIDESGMPKERFSAEFPKEGPSILRIQQVVRGDSAAYFCASSPVGASTDTQYFGPGTRLTVL.

The rearrangement uses TRBV6-9 and TRBJ2-5; D call uncertain. The germline gives CDR1 MNHGY, CDR2 SVAAGI. V was clipped by 4 bases and J by 4 bases, with 7 bases between them. The CDR3 extends over 12 amino acids. The CDR3 DNA reads as TGTGCCAGCAGTTGCTCCGGAGAGACCCAGTACTTC. Encoded protein: CASSCSGETQYF.

J is TRBJ1-2 and V is TRBV6-5; D is unresolved. The CDR3 loop spans 12 amino acids. V was clipped by 2 bases and J by 8 bases, with 9 bases between them. CDR1 is MNHEY and CDR2 is SVGAGI in the germline V gene. For the CDR3, the DNA is TGTGCCAGCAGTTACGGTAGGAACGGCTACACCTTC. This sequence encodes CASSYGRNGYTF.

The chain has TRBV5-4 and TRBJ2-2, with TRBD2 matching 8 bases. Germline CDR1 SGHNT, CDR2 YYREEE (reference sequence). The CDR3 is 16 residues long. V lost 5 bases to trimming and J lost 2 bases; unmatched junction nucleotides: 8. The CDR3 region has the DNA TGTGCCAGCAGAACCCTTAGCGGGATTAACACCGGGGAGCTGTTTTTT. This encodes CASRTLSGINTGELFF.

The rearrangement uses TRBV5-5 and TRBJ1-5, with 9 bases matching TRBD1. V shed 4 bases and J 4 bases; nucleotides not matched to a gene: 3. Per the germline V gene, CDR1 is SGHKS and CDR2 is YYEKEE (reference sequence). The CDR3 sequence is 14 residues long. CDR3 protein: CASSLDRGNQPQHF. The CDR3 nucleotides read TGTGCCAGCAGCCTGGACAGGGGAAATCAGCCCCAGCATTTT.

The chain is built from TRBV11-2 and TRBJ1-5, with D perhaps TRBD1 (5 bases). The CDR3 loop spans 13 amino acids. Germline assignment: CDR1 SGHAT and CDR2 FQNNGV. V lost 5 bases, J lost 7 bases, and 12 bases lay in between. For the CDR3, the DNA is TGTGCCAGCAGCCGGGACCCTGGACAGCCCCAGCATTTT. Protein sequence: CASSRDPGQPQHF.

This clone has just one count. The rearrangement joins TRBV6-6 to TRBJ1-2; D not certain. Germline assignment: CDR1 MNHNY and CDR2 SVGAGI (reference sequence). The CDR3 spans 14 residues. V shed 1 base and J shed 9 bases, with 15 bases lying between them. CDR3 sequence: CASSYLRTGPSYTF. The DNA for the CDR3 is TGTGCCAGCAGTTACTTGAGGACGGGCCCGAGCTACACCTTC.

J is TRBJ1-5 and V is TRBV19, with 7 bases that match TRBD1. Germline CDR1 is LNHDA and CDR2 is SQIVND (reference sequence). This CDR3 has 15 residues. Trimming cost V 7 bases and J 0 bases; bases outside gene matches: 6. Written as DNA, the CDR3 is TGTGCCAGTACCACGGGACAGAGTAGCAATCAGCCCCAGCATTTT. Its translation is CASTTGQSSNQPQHF.

The CDR3 sequence is CAWSPPDRYSGGYTF. In nucleotides, the CDR3 is TGTGCCTGGAGTCCGCCCGATAGATACTCAGGGGGCTACACCTTC. The rearrangement uses TRBV30 and TRBJ1-2; tentative D call: TRBD1 (5 bases). Per germline, CDR1 GTSNPN and CDR2 SVGIG (reference sequence). This CDR3 contains 15 residues. V dropped 2 bases and J dropped 8 bases, with 21 bases sitting between them.

This sequence joins TRBV11-2 and TRBJ1-4, with 10 bases fitting TRBD1. The V gene's germline CDR1 is SGHAT and CDR2 FQNNGV. Trimming at V came to 4 bases and at J to 2 bases, leaving 13 bases not matched to a gene. The CDR3 is made up of 19 amino acids. For the CDR3, the DNA is TGTGCCAGCAGCTCGATATACGTGGGACAGGGGAGGACTAATGAAAAACTGTTTTTT. It codes for CASSSIYVGQGRTNEKLFF.

This clone was recorded only once. The V and J genes are TRBV5-1 and TRBJ2-1; D is ambiguous. Looked up from germline, CDR1 is SGHRS and CDR2 is YFSETQ. V lost 3 bases and J 0 bases, leaving 7 bases between the germline ends. The CDR3 sequence is 14 residues long. The CDR3 DNA sequence: TGCGCCAGCAGCTCTCCGAGCTCCTACAATGAGCAGTTCTTC. This translates into CASSSPSSYNEQFF.

The V and J genes are TRBV18 and TRBJ2-1, with 9 positions matching TRBD1. Trimming removed 2 bases from V and 5 bases from J; junction bases left unmatched: 13. This CDR3 has 18 residues. Germline CDR1 is KGHSH and CDR2 is LQKENI. The DNA of the CDR3 is TGTGCCAGCTCACCAAAAAGTCCGGGACAGGGAGCTAACAATGAGCAGTTCTTC. Protein: CASSPKSPGQGANNEQFF. Looking up the rest from reference TRBV18 and TRBJ2-1 gives the full variable domain: NAGVMQNPRHLVRRRGQEARLRCSPMKGHSHVYWYRQLPEEGLKFMVYLQKENIIDESGMPKERFSAEFPKEGPSILRIQQVVRGDSAAYFCASSPKSPGQGANNEQFFGPGTRLTVL.